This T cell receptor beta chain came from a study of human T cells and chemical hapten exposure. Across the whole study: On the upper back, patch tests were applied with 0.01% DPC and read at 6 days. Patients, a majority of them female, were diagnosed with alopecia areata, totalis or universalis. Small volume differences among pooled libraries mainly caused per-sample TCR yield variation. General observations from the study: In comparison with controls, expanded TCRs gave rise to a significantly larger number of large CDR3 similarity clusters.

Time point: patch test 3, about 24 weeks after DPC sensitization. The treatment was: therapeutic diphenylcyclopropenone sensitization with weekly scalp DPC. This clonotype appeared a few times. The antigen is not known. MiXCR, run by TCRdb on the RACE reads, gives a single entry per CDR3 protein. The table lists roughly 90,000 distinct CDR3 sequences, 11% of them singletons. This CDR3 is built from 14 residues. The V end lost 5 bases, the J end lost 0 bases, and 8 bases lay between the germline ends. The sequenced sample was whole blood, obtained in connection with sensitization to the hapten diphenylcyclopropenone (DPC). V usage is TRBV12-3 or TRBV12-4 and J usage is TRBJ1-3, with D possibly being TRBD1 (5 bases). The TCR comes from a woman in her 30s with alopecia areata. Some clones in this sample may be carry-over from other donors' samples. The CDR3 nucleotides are TGTGCCAGCAGTATGACAGCCTCTGGAAACACCATATATTTT. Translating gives CASSMTASGNTIYF.